These T cell receptor beta chains were read from a single sample in a study of blood T cell repertoires in COVID-19. Method: immunoSEQ multiplex PCR; TCRdb's copy keeps in-frame clones and lacks some. The data contain under 80,000 clones, roughly 91% of them singletons. The sequenced material came from peripheral blood. These receptors were taken from a human donor in a cohort sampled during active COVID-19. The conserved cysteine and the conserved F or W are not part of the CDR3 here.

13,TRBV30,AWSTGAGVNEKLF
14,TRBV9,ASSVDDSFNTGELF
14,TRBV28,ASSSDPSGSPNEQF
10,TRBV25-1,ASSESGETQY
11,TRBV10-3,AISEFDTVTQY
13,TRBV14,ASSQVAAVADTQY
14,TRBV2,ASRKELAGVGETQY
13,TRBV19,ASKKGKVGNQPQH
11,TRBV12-3/TRBV12-4,ASAGQAQETQY
13,TRBV7-7,ASSLAAGVQETQY
14,TRBV28,ASSLGLAKITDTQY
11,TRBV6-5,ASSYNYYTEAF
11,TRBV6-5,ASLGLVTDTQY
12,TRBV24-1,ATSGGGANTEAF
17,TRBV11-3,ASSLVGRKGRDSYNEQF
10,TRBV5-1,ASSSEVDTQY
12,TRBV28,ASSSKLAEGEQY
9,TRBV28,ASSPTGGYT
12,TRBV5-5,ASSPGTGGTEQF
16,TRBV7-9,ASSPGLRIKIYTGELF
14,TRBV5-6,ASSLRSGMGNSPLH
13,TRBV10-2,ASSGQGPGGYEQY